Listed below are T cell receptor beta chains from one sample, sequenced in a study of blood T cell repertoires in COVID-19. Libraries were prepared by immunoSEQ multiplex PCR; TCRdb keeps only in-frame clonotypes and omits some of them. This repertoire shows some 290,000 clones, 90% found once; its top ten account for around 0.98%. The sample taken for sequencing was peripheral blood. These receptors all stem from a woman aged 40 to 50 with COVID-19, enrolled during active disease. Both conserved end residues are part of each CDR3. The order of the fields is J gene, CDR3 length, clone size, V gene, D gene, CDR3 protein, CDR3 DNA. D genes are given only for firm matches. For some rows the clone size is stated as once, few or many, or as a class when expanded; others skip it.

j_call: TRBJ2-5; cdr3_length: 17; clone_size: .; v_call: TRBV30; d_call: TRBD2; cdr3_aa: CAWSVLTLAGGLETQYF; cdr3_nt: TGTGCCTGGAGTGTCCTGACACTAGCGGGAGGGCTTGAGACCCAGTACTTC
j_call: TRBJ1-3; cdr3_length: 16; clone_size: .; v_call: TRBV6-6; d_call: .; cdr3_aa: CASSYRSWSSGNTIYF; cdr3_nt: TGTGCCAGCAGTTACCGGTCATGGAGCTCTGGAAACACCATATATTTT
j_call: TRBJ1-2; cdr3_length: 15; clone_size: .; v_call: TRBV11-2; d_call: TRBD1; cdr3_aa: CASPSFQGANYGYTF; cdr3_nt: TGTGCCAGCCCCTCGTTTCAGGGGGCAAACTATGGCTACACCTTC
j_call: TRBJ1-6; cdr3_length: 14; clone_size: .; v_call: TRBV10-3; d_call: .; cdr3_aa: CAISEGAGMSPLHF; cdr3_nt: TGTGCCATCAGTGAGGGGGCAGGTATGTCACCCCTCCACTTT
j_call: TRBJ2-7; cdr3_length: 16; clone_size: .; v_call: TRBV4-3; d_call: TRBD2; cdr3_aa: CASSQQGTSGSYEQYF; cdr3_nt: TGCGCCAGCAGCCAGCAGGGGACTAGCGGTTCCTACGAGCAGTACTTC
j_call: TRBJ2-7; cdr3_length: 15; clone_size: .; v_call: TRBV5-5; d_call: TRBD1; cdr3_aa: CASSFDRGRSYEQYF; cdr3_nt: TGTGCCAGCAGCTTTGACAGGGGTAGGTCCTACGAGCAGTACTTC
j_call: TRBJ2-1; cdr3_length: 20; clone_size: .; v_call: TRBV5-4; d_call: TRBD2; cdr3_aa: CASSSRGGTVAGEPYNEQFF; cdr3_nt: TGTGCCAGCAGCTCGAGGGGGGGCACGGTAGCGGGAGAGCCCTACAATGAGCAGTTCTTC
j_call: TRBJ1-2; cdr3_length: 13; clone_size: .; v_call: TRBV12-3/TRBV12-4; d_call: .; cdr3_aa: CASSLSGLDGYTF; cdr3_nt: TGTGCCAGCAGTTTATCAGGTCTGGATGGCTACACCTTC
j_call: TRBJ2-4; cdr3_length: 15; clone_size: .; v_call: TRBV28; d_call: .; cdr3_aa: CASSYEGVRQNIQYF; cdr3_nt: TGTGCCAGCAGTTACGAGGGGGTGAGGCAAAACATTCAGTACTTC
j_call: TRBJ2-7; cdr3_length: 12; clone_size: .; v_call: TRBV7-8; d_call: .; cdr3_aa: CASSLSVYEQYF; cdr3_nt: TGTGCCAGCAGTTTATCGGTCTACGAGCAGTACTTC
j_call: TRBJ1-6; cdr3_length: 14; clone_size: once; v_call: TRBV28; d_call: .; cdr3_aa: CASSRGGANSPLHF; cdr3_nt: TGTGCCAGCAGCCGGGGGGGGGCAAATTCACCCCTCCACTTT
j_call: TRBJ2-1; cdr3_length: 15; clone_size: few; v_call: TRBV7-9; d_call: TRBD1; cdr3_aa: CASIPGQGVAPEQFF; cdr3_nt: TGTGCCAGCATCCCCGGACAGGGGGTTGCTCCTGAGCAGTTCTTC
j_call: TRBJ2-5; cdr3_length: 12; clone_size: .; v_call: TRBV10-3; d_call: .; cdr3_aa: CAIRGGSETQYF; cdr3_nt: TGTGCCATCAGGGGGGGAAGCGAGACCCAGTACTTC
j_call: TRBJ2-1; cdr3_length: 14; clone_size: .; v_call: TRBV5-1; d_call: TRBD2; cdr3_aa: CASSTGGPSNEQFF; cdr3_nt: TGCGCCAGCAGCACGGGAGGGCCTTCCAATGAGCAGTTCTTC
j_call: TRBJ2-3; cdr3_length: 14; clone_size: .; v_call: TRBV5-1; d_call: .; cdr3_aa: CASSLPGAVDTQYF; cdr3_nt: TGCGCCAGCAGCTTGCCAGGGGCGGTAGATACGCAGTATTTT
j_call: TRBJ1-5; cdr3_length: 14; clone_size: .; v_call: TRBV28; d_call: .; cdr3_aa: CASSLGLAGQPQHF; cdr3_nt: TGTGCCAGCAGCCTAGGACTGGCGGGGCAGCCCCAGCATTTT
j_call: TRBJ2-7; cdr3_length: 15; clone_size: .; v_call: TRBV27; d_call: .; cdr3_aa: CASSLSAGEYYEQYF; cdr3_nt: TGTGCCAGCAGTTTATCGGCAGGGGAATACTACGAGCAGTACTTC
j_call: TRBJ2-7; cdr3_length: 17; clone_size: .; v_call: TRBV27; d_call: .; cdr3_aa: CASSLRGQPNPSYEQYF; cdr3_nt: TGTGCCAGCAGTCTGCGAGGACAGCCAAATCCTTCCTACGAGCAGTACTTC
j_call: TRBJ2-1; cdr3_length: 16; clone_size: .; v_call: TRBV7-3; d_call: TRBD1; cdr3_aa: CASSLSLGQGRNEQFF; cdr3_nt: TGTGCCAGCAGCTTAAGTTTGGGACAGGGGAGGAATGAGCAGTTCTTC
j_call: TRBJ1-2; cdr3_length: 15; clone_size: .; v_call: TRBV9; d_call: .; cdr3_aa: CASSLSRTANYGYTF; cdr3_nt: TGTGCCAGCAGCCTCAGTCGGACAGCTAACTATGGCTACACCTTC
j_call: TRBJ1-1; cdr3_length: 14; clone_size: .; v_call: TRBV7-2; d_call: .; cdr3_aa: CASSLGQMNTEAFF; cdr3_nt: TGTGCCAGCAGCTTAGGACAGATGAACACTGAAGCTTTCTTT
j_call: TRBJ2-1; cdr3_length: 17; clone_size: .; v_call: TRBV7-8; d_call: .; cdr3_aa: CASSFSRLHNSYNEQFF; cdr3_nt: TGTGCCAGCAGCTTCTCCCGACTACACAACTCCTACAATGAGCAGTTCTTC
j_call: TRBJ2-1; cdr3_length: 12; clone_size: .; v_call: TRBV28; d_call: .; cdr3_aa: CASRTSYNEQFF; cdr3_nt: TGTGCCAGCAGGACATCTTACAATGAGCAGTTCTTC
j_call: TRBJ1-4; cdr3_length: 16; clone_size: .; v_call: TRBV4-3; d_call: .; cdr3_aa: CASSQGARGPGEKLFF; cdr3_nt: TGCGCCAGCAGCCAAGGGGCGCGGGGCCCCGGTGAAAAACTGTTTTTT
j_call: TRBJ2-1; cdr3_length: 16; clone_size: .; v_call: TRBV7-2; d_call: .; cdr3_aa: CASSSFYRGGGNEQFF; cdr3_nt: TGTGCCAGCAGCTCGTTCTATCGAGGAGGAGGCAATGAGCAGTTCTTC
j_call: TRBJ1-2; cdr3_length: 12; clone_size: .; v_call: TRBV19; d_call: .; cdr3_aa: CASSGRDYGYTF; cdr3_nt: TGTGCCAGTAGTGGTCGCGACTATGGCTACACCTTC
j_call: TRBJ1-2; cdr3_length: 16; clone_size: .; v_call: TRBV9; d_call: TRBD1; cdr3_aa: CASTRDRTPRVYGYTF; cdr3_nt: TGTGCCAGCACCCGGGACAGAACCCCACGGGTCTATGGCTACACCTTC
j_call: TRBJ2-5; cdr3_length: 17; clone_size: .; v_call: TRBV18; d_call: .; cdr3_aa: CASSPQKTVLGGETQYF; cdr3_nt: TGTGCCAGCTCACCTCAGAAGACAGTCCTCGGGGGTGAGACCCAGTACTTC
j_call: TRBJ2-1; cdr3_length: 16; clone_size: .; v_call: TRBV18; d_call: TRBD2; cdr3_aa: CASSPKLAGLTNEQFF; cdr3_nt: TGTGCCAGCTCACCCAAACTAGCGGGACTTACCAATGAGCAGTTCTTC
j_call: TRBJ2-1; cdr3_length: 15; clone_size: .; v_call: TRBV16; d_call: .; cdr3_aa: CASSHSVPSYNEQFF; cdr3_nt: TGTGCCAGCAGCCATTCGGTTCCGTCCTACAATGAGCAGTTCTTC
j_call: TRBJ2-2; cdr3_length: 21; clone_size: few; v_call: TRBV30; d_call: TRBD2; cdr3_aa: CAWSSTLGTSGRASGTGELFF; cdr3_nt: TGTGCCTGGAGTTCGACCCTCGGGACTAGCGGGAGGGCCTCGGGCACCGGGGAGCTGTTTTTT
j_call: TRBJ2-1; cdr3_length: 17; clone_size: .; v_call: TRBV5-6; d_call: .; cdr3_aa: CASSLEVGASGYNEQFF; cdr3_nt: TGTGCCAGCAGCTTGGAGGTGGGGGCAAGCGGTTACAATGAGCAGTTCTTC
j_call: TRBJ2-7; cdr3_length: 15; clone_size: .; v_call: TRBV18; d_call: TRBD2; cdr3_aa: CASSPTGGPTYEQYF; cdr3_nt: TGTGCCAGCTCCCCGACGGGGGGGCCGACCTACGAGCAGTACTTC
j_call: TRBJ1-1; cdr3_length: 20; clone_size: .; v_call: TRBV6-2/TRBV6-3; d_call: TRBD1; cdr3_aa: CASSYGRLKGAPFEGTEAFF; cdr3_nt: TGTGCCAGCAGTTACGGTCGTTTAAAGGGGGCCCCCTTTGAGGGCACTGAAGCTTTCTTT
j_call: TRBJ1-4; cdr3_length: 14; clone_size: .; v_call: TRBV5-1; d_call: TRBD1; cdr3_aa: CASSVGQGGEKLFF; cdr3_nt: TGCGCCAGCAGCGTTGGACAGGGAGGTGAAAAACTGTTTTTT
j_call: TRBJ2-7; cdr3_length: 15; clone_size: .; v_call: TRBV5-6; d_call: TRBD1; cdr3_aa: CASSATGFGVYEQYF; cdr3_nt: TGTGCCAGCAGCGCGACAGGGTTTGGAGTTTACGAGCAGTACTTC
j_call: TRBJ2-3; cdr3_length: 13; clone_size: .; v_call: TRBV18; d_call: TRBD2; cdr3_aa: CASSPPGLDAQYF; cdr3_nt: TGTGCCAGCTCTCCACCGGGACTAGATGCGCAGTATTTT
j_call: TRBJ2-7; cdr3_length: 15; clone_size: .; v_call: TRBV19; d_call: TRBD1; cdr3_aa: CASSIRQGISYEQYF; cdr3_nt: TGTGCCAGTAGTATAAGACAGGGGATTTCCTACGAGCAGTACTTC
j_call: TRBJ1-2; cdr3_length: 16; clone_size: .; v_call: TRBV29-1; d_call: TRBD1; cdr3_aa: CSVENYLTGDNYGYTF; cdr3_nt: TGCAGCGTTGAAAATTATTTGACAGGGGATAACTATGGCTACACCTTC
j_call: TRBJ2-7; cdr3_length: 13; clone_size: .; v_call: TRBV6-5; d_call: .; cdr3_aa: CASSAVQSYEQYF; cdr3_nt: TGTGCCAGCAGCGCCGTACAGTCCTACGAGCAGTACTTC
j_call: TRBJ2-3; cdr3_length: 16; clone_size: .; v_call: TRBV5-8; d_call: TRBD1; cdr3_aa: CASSLGRDRSTDTQYF; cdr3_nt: TGTGCCAGCAGCTTGGGACGGGACAGGAGCACAGATACGCAGTATTTT
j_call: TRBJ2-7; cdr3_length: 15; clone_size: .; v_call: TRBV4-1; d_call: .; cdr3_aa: CASSQEGARAYEQYF; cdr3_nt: TGCGCCAGCAGCCAAGAGGGGGCCAGGGCCTACGAGCAGTACTTC
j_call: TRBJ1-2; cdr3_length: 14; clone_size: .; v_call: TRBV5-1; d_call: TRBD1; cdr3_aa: CASSAAQGAKGYTF; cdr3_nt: TGCGCCAGCAGCGCGGCACAGGGGGCTAAGGGCTACACCTTC
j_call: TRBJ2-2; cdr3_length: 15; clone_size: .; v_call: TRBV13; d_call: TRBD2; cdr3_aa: CASSLTSGRAGELFF; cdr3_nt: TGTGCCAGCAGCTTAACTAGCGGGAGGGCCGGGGAGCTGTTTTTT
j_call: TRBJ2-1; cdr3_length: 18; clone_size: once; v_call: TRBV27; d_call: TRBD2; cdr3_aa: CATSAGLAGIPSYNEQFF; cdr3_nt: TGTGCCACCTCCGCTGGACTAGCGGGAATTCCCTCCTACAATGAGCAGTTCTTC
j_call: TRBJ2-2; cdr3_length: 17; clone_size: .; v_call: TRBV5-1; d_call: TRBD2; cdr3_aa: CASSLALAAVKGGELFF; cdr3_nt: TGCGCCAGCAGCTTGGCACTAGCGGCCGTTAAAGGCGGGGAGCTGTTTTTT